This TCR beta chain derives from a study of T-cell reconstitution after alpha-beta-depleted transplantation in children. Study-wide results and limits: TCRbeta diversity was high at day 60 in some patients (a result of surviving recipient T cells and thymic progenitors). Several hundred expanded graft clones reportedly were the source of alpha-beta T cells about two months after transplant.

Preparing the TCRbeta library involved the use of unique molecular identifiers. Using its own MiXCR run on the PCR reads, TCRdb lists one record per CDR3 protein. The repertoire holds under 450,000 distinct CDR3 sequences, with around 15% as singletons. Notes on this clonotype: No antigen is known for it.

The clonotype originates from a boy under three years old who had a stem cell transplant for Wiskott-Aldrich syndrome, so the T cells may come from the graft donor. Specimen: PBMCs, mostly from graft donor cells, collected 360 days after TCRalphabeta/CD19-depleted stem cell transplant.

The CDR3 DNA reads TGCGCCAGCAGCTTGGGTGACAGGGTGAGGTCACCCCTCCACTTT. Its translation: CASSLGDRVRSPLHF. The chain carries TRBV5-1 and TRBJ1-6, with 7 positions matching TRBD1. The trim removed 0 bases at V and 10 bases at J, leaving 7 bases unmatched. Germline lookup yields CDR1 SGHRS and CDR2 YFSETQ. The CDR3 has 15 residues.